This TCR beta chain was recovered during a study of blood T cell repertoires in COVID-19. Study as a whole: The samples span acute and convalescent COVID-19 from the United States, Italy and Spain.

As processed by the authors: Amplification with reference gene primers provided the estimates of nucleated cell counts. This table comes from immunoSEQ multiplex PCR, and its TCRdb copy is limited to in-frame clones, with some not included. The DNA gave D and trimming, while V, J and clone size come from that table. The repertoire has about 24,000 clones, 72% of them found once; the top ten carry roughly 43%. CDR1 is SGHRS and CDR2 is YFSETQ in the germline V gene. The V and J ends lost 1 base and 1 base respectively, with 11 bases between them. The CDR3 is 15 amino acids. The chain employs TRBV5-1 and TRBJ1-1, with D possibly matching TRBD1 (5 bases). The source material was peripheral blood. The source is an elderly woman with acute or convalescent COVID-19. The CDR3 coding sequence is TGCGCCAGCAGCTTGTCAGGGCCTGGGAACACTGAAGCTTTCTTT. Its translation is CASSLSGPGNTEAFF.